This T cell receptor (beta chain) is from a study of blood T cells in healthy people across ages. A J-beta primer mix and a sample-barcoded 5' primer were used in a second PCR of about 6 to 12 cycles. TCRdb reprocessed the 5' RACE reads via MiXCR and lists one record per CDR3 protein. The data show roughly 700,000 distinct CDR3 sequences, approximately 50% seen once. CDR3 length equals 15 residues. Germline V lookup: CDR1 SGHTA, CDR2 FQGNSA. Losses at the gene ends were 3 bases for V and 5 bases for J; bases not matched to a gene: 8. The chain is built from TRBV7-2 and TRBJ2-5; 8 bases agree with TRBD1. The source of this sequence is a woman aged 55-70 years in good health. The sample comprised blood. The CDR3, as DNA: TGTGCCAGCAGCTTGCGGACAGGGTGGATGGAGACCCAGTACTTC. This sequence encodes CASSLRTGWMETQYF. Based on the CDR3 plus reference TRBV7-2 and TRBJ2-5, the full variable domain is GAGVSQSPSNKVTEKGKDVELRCDPISGHTALYWYRQSLGQGLEFLIYFQGNSAPDKSGLPSDRFSAERTGGSVSTLTIQRTQQEDSAVYLCASSLRTGWMETQYFGPGTRLLVL.